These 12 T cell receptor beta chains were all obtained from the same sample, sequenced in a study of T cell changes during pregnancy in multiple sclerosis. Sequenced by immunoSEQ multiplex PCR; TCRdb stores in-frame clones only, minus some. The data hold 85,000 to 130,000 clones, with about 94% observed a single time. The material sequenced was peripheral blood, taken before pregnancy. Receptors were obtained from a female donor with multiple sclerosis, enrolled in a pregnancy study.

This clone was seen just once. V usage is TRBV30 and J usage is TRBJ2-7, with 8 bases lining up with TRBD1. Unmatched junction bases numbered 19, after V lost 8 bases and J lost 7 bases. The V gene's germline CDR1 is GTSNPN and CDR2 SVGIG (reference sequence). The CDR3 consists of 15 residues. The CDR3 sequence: CARGTGTGPSREQYF. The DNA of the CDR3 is TGTGCCCGAGGGACTGGGACAGGACCCTCGCGGGAGCAGTACTTC.

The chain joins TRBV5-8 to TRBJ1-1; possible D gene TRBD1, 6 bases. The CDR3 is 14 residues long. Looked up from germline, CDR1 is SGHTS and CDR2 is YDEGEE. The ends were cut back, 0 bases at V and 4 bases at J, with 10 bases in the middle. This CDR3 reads CASSLAGARTEAFF. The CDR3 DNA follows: TGTGCCAGCAGCTTGGCAGGGGCGCGCACTGAAGCTTTCTTT.

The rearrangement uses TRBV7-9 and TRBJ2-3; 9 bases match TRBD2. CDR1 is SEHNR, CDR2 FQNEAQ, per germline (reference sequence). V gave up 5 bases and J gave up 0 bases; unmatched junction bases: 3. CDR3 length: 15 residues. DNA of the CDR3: TGTGCCAGCAGCATTGGACTAGCGAGCACAGATACGCAGTATTTT. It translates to CASSIGLASTDTQYF.

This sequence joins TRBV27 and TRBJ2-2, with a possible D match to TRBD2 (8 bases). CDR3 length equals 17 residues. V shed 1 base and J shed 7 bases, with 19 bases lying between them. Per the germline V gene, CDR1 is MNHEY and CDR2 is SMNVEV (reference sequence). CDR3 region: CASSLYRPGGGVGELFF. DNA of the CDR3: TGTGCCAGCAGTTTATATCGGCCGGGAGGGGGCGTCGGGGAGCTGTTTTTT.

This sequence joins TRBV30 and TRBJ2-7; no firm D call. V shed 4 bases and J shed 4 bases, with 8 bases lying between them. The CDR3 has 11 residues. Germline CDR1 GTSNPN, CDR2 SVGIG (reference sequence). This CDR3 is CAWTGGYEQYF. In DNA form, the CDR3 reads TGTGCCTGGACGGGTGGGTACGAGCAGTACTTC.

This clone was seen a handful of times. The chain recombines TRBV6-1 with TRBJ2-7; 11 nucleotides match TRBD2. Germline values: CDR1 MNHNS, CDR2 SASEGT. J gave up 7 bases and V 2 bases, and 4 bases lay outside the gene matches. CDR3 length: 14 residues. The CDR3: CASSERASGREQYF. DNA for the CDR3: TGTGCCAGCAGTGAACGGGCTAGCGGGAGGGAGCAGTACTTC.

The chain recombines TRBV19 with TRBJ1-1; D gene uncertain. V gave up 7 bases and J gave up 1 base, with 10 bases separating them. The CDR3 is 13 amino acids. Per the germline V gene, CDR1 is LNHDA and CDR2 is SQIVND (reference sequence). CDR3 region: CASNWATNTEAFF. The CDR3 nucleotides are TGTGCCAGTAACTGGGCGACGAACACTGAAGCTTTCTTT.

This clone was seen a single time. CDR3 amino acids: CSVLGTANTGELFF. The CDR3 DNA sequence: TGCAGCGTCCTGGGGACAGCGAACACCGGGGAGCTGTTTTTT. The chain joins TRBV29-1 to TRBJ2-2; TRBD1 matches at 7 bases. This CDR3 has 14 amino acids. J gave up 0 bases and V 6 bases, and 4 bases lay outside the gene matches. Germline loops: CDR1 SQVTM, CDR2 ANQGSEA.

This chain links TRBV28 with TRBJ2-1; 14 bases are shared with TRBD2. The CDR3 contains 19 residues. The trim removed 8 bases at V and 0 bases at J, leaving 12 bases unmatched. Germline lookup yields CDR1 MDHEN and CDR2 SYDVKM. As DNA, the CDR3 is TGTGCCAGCGTAGGGACTAGCGGGAGAGGGAGAAGCTCCTACAATGAGCAGTTCTTC. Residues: CASVGTSGRGRSSYNEQFF.

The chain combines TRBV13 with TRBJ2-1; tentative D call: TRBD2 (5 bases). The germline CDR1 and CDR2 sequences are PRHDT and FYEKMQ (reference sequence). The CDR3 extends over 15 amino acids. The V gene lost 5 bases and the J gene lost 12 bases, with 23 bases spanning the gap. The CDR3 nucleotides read TGTGCCAGCAGCCGTACCGCTGACTGGCGCAGCGGGCAGTTCTTC. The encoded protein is CASSRTADWRSGQFF. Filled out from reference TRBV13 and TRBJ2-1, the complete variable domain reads AAGVIQSPRHLIKEKRETATLKCYPIPRHDTVYWYQQGPGQDPQFLISFYEKMQSDKGSIPDRFSAQQFSDYHSELNMSSLELGDSALYFCASSRTADWRSGQFFGPGTRLTVL.

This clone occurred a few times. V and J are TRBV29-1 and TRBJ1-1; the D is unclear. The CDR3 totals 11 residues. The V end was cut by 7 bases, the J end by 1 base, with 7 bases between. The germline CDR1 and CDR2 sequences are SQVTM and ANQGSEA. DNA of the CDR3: TGCAGCGCGTCGGGGAACACTGAAGCTTTCTTT. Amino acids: CSASGNTEAFF. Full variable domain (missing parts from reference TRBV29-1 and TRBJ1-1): SAVISQKPSRDICQRGTSLTIQCQVDSQVTMMFWYRQQPGQSLTLIATANQGSEATYESGFVIDKFPISRPNLTFSTLTVSNMSPEDSSIYLCSASGNTEAFFGQGTRLTVV.

The CDR3 loop is CASSSIAGPQETQYF. CDR3 bases: TGTGCCAGCAGCTCCATAGCGGGACCCCAAGAGACCCAGTACTTC. The gene calls are TRBV5-4 and TRBJ2-5; 8 bases match TRBD2. Trimming removed 3 bases from V and 1 base from J; junction bases left unmatched: 5. This CDR3 is 15 amino acids long. The V gene's germline CDR1 is SGHNT and CDR2 YYREEE (reference sequence).